What follows are 10 T cell receptor beta chains derived from one specimen sequenced in a study of graft-versus-host responses after intestinal transplantation. Sequenced by immunoSEQ multiplex PCR; TCRdb stores in-frame clones only, minus some. The table lists approximately 32,000 clones, more than 90% of them singletons, with approximately 0.76% in the top ten. Sequenced here: PBMCs, sampled 16 days after intestinal transplant. Receptors were obtained from a human patient who received an intestinal transplant, so some T cells may come from the graft donor.

The genes are TRBV5-6 and TRBJ1-2; 8 nucleotides agree with TRBD1. CDR1 SGHDT and CDR2 YYEEEE come from the germline V gene. The CDR3 spans 17 residues. V dropped 0 bases and J dropped 4; count of bases not matched to a gene: 11. The CDR3 region is CASSLASAGGFGYGYTF. The DNA of the CDR3 is TGTGCCAGCAGCTTGGCATCGGCAGGGGGCTTTGGCTATGGCTACACCTTC. Full variable domain (rest looked up from reference TRBV5-6 and TRBJ1-2): DAGVTQSPTHLIKTRGQQVTLRCSPKSGHDTVSWYQQALGQGPQFIFQYYEEEERQRGNFPDRFSGHQFPNYSSELNVNALLLGDSALYLCASSLASAGGFGYGYTFGSGTRLTVV.

The V gene is TRBV28, the J gene TRBJ2-4; a possible D gene is TRBD1 (6 bases). Trimming left V 5 bases short and J 3 bases short, with 11 bases between. From germline, CDR1 is MDHEN and CDR2 SYDVKM. The CDR3 totals 14 residues. As DNA, the CDR3 is TGTGCCAGCAGTGCCGGGACACTCAAAAACATTCAGTACTTC. Translated: CASSAGTLKNIQYF.

The chain employs TRBV4-1 and TRBJ2-7; unclear D gene. With 1 base removed from V and 7 bases from J, the gap between germline ends came to 11 bases. Germline assignment: CDR1 MGHRA and CDR2 YSYEKL. The CDR3 has 13 amino acids. The chain's CDR3 is CASSQVKGTEQYF. CDR3 DNA: TGCGCCAGCAGCCAAGTAAAAGGTACAGAGCAGTACTTC.

This chain uses TRBV27 with TRBJ2-5; 14 nucleotides agree with TRBD2. The CDR3 totals 16 residues. Germline V gene lookup returns CDR1 MNHEY and CDR2 SMNVEV (reference sequence). V lost 5 bases and J lost 4; bases outside the gene matches: 6. In DNA, the CDR3 is TGTGCCAGCAGTCCCAGACTAGCGGGAGGGCCAGAGACCCAGTACTTC. It yields the protein CASSPRLAGGPETQYF.

The V call is TRBV27, the J call TRBJ2-5, with a possible D match to TRBD2 (7 bases). Germline V gene lookup returns CDR1 MNHEY and CDR2 SMNVEV (reference sequence). Trimming pared 3 bases from V and 3 bases from J, leaving 11 bases between. The CDR3 has 14 amino acids. CDR3 protein: CASSFRGGEETQYF. The CDR3 nucleotides are TGTGCCAGCAGTTTTAGGGGGGGAGAAGAGACCCAGTACTTC.

V gene TRBV4-3 combines with J gene TRBJ1-1; a weak D match, TRBD1 (6 bases). The germline V gene has CDR1 LGHNA and CDR2 YSLEER. V lost 0 bases, J lost 5 bases, and 13 bases lay in between. This CDR3 comprises 15 residues. In DNA, the CDR3 is TGCGCCAGCAGCCAAGAAAGGGGGGGTGTAACTGAAGCTTTCTTT. Translating it yields CASSQERGGVTEAFF.

V usage is TRBV6-5 and J usage is TRBJ2-7; maybe TRBD1 (5 bases). V dropped 5 bases and J dropped 6 bases, with 11 bases sitting between them. Germline values: CDR1 MNHEY, CDR2 SVGAGI. This CDR3 has 12 residues. This CDR3 is CASSRPTGEQYF. The CDR3 nucleotides are TGTGCCAGCAGTCGCCCAACAGGCGAGCAGTACTTC.

V is TRBV11-3 and J is TRBJ2-7; TRBD1 matches at 10 bases. V lost 8 bases and J lost 5; bases outside the gene matches: 3. This CDR3 region has 12 residues. CDR1 is SGHNT and CDR2 is YENEEA in the germline V gene. The CDR3 nucleotides read TGTGCCAGCCGGGACAGGGGCCACGAGCAGTACTTC. As protein: CASRDRGHEQYF.

This sequence joins TRBV29-1 and TRBJ1-1; D not resolved. The V and J ends lost 7 bases and 0 bases respectively, with 15 bases between them. Per germline, CDR1 SQVTM and CDR2 ANQGSEA. The CDR3 has 14 amino acids. The CDR3 is CSGSGGKLNTEAFF. CDR3 nucleotide sequence: TGCAGCGGCTCGGGAGGGAAACTGAACACTGAAGCTTTCTTT.

The chain joins TRBV4-1 to TRBJ2-2; the D gene is possibly TRBD1 (5 bases). With 2 bases removed from V and 6 bases from J, the gap between germline ends came to 10 bases. CDR3 length equals 14 residues. Germline V gives CDR1 MGHRA, CDR2 YSYEKL. CDR3 coding DNA: TGCGCCAGCAGCCAATGGGAAGGGGCCGGGGAGCTGTTTTTT. It encodes CASSQWEGAGELFF.